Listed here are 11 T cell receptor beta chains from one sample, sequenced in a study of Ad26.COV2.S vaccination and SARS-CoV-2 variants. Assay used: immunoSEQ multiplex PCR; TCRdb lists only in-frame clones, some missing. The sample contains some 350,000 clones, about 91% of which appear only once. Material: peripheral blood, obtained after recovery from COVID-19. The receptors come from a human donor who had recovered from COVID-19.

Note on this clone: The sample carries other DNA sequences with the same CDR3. As DNA, the CDR3 is TGTGCCAGCAGCGTAGATCGGAACACTGAAGCTTTCTTT. Protein sequence: CASSVDRNTEAFF. The chain has TRBV9 and TRBJ1-1; no reliable D call. There are 13 residues in the CDR3. Germline V gives CDR1 SGDLS, CDR2 YYNGEE. V lost 0 bases and J lost 1, with 4 bases in between.

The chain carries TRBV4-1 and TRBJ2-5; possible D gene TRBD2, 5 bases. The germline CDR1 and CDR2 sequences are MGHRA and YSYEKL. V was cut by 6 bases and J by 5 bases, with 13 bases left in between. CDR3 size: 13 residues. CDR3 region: CASSLAAVETQYF. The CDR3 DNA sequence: TGCGCCAGCAGTTTAGCAGCGGTGGAGACCCAGTACTTC.

Here the CDR3 reads CSVSDRGADTEAFF. The DNA of the CDR3 is TGCAGCGTCTCGGACCGGGGTGCGGACACTGAAGCTTTCTTT. The chain combines TRBV29-1 with TRBJ1-1; D is uncertain. Trimming took 6 bases from V and 3 from J, leaving 17 bases between them. The CDR3 spans 14 residues. Looked up from germline, CDR1 is SQVTM and CDR2 is ANQGSEA.

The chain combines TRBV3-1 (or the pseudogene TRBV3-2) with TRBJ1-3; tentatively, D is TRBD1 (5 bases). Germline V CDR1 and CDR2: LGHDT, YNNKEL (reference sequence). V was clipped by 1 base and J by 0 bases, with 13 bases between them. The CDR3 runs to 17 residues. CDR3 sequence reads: CASSQGPTGDSGNTIYF. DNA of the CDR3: TGTGCCAGCAGCCAAGGACCTACAGGAGACTCTGGAAACACCATATATTTT.

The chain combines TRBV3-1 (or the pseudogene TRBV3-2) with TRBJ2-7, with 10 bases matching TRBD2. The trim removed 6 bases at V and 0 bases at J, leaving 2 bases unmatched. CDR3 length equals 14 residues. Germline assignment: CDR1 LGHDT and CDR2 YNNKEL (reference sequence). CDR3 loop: CASRTSGASYEQYF. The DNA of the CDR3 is TGTGCCAGCAGAACTAGCGGGGCCTCCTACGAGCAGTACTTC.

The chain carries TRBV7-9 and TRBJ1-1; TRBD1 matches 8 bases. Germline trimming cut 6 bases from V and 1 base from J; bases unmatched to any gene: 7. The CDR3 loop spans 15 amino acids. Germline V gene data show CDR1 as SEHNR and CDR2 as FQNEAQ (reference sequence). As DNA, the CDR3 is TGTGCCAGCAGTCGAGGGACAGGACCGAACACTGAAGCTTTCTTT. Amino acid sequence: CASSRGTGPNTEAFF.

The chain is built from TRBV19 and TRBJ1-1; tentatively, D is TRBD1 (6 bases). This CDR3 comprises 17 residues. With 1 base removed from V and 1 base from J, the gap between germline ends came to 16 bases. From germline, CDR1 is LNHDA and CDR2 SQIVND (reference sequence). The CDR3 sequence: CASSIVRTGRKNTEAFF. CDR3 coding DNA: TGTGCCAGTAGTATAGTAAGAACAGGGAGGAAGAACACTGAAGCTTTCTTT.

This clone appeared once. The CDR3 protein is CASSQAGRAGNTIYF. CDR3 bases: TGTGCCAGCAGCCAAGCCGGCAGGGCCGGAAACACCATATATTTT. The V and J genes are TRBV3-1 (or the pseudogene TRBV3-2) and TRBJ1-3; D may be TRBD1 (5 bases). V lost 1 base, J lost 4 bases, and 11 bases lay in between. Germline-derived CDR1 and CDR2 are LGHDT and YNNKEL (reference sequence). The CDR3 covers 15 residues.

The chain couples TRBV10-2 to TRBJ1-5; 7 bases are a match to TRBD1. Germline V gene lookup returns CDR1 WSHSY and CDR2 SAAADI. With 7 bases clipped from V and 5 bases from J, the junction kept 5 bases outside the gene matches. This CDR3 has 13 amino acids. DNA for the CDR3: TGCGCCAGCAACCAAGACAGGGATCAGCCCCAGCATTTT. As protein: CASNQDRDQPQHF.

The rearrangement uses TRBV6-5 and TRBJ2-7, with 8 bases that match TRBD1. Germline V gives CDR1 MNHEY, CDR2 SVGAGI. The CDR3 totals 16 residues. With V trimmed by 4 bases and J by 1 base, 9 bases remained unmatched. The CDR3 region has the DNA TGTGCCAGCAGTTCCCGACAGGGGCGGCGTTCCTACGAGCAGTACTTC. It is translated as CASSSRQGRRSYEQYF.

Here the CDR3 DNA reads TGTGCCAGCAGCTTAGAGGGCAGATTCTACTATGGCTACACCTTC. The encoded protein is CASSLEGRFYYGYTF. The V and J genes are TRBV7-2 and TRBJ1-2, with no clear D. Germline CDR1 SGHTA, CDR2 FQGNSA. V lost 1 base, J lost 3 bases, and 12 bases lay in between. The CDR3 contains 15 residues.